This T cell receptor beta chain was sequenced in a study of Ad26.COV2.S vaccination and SARS-CoV-2 variants. As for the study in general: Into the muscle, Ad26.COV2.S was dosed once or twice, 56 days apart.

Study results and limitations: Among vaccine recipients, spike-specific TCR breadth exceeded that of placebo recipients.

This clone was seen once. No antigen is known for it. The CDR3 spans 16 residues. Germline V CDR1 and CDR2: MNHEY, SVGEGT. Losses at the gene ends were 2 bases for V and 4 bases for J; bases not matched to a gene: 9. TCRdb keeps only in-frame clones here, not all; method: immunoSEQ multiplex PCR. Here the sample spans roughly 330,000 clones, roughly 88% being singletons. The treatment is: around 19 received Ad26.COV2.S at low or high dose, single or two shots; about 5 received placebo; per-sample allocation not given. Material that was analyzed had been drawn on day 63 after the first vaccine or placebo injection.

Sequenced material: peripheral blood, taken in a trial of Ad26.COV2.S vaccine versus placebo. The rearrangement joins TRBV6-2 or TRBV6-3 to TRBJ2-5; TRBD2 agrees at 8 bases. This sequence was found in a person between 18 and 59 years old who received the Ad26.COV2.S COVID-19 vaccine or a placebo. CDR3 amino acids: CASSYGVAGLGETQYF. The CDR3 region has the DNA TGTGCCAGCAGTTACGGAGTAGCGGGGTTAGGAGAGACCCAGTACTTC.